This TCR beta chain was sequenced for a study of blood T cell repertoires in COVID-19. Background on the study: The cDNA or gDNA used as material had been derived from T cells, B-cell-depleted T cells, or PBMCs.

Germline CDR1 is MNHNS and CDR2 is SASEGT. The CDR3 totals 13 residues. Deletions cut 3 bases from V and 5 bases from J, with 8 bases between. TCRdb's table, derived via immunoSEQ multiplex PCR, lists solely in-frame clones and lacks some. The table records 35,000 to 45,000 clones, 75% to 95% of them present only once. The source is a woman over 75 with acute or convalescent COVID-19. The sequenced sample was peripheral blood. V usage is TRBV6-1 and J usage is TRBJ1-5, with a weak D call TRBD1 (5 bases). The CDR3 loop reads CASSETDDQPQHF. The CDR3 DNA follows: TGTGCCAGCAGTGAGACAGATGATCAGCCCCAGCATTTT.